This record looks at one T cell receptor beta chain sequence and its context. The source of the sample is a study of blood T cell repertoires in COVID-19. Study-wide context: The samples span acute and convalescent COVID-19 from the United States, Italy and Spain.

In the authors' methods: Amplification with reference gene primers provided the estimates of nucleated cell counts. The repertoire was sequenced with immunoSEQ multiplex PCR; TCRdb's copy has only in-frame clones and lacks some. The V and J calls and clone size were taken over from that table, and D and trimming were inferred from the DNA. The repertoire holds 100,000 or so clones, approximately 85% seen once, with about 9.9% in the top ten. Trimming took 5 bases from V and 3 from J; bases not matched to a gene: 6. Per the germline V gene, CDR1 is SNHLY and CDR2 is FYNNEI. The CDR3 has 15 residues. This sequence joins TRBV2 and TRBJ2-2, with 7 nucleotides matching TRBD2. This TCR was sampled from a man aged 40-49 years with active or convalescent COVID-19. Sequencing was done on a sample of peripheral blood. The CDR3 region has the DNA TGTGCCAGCAGTCAGGGAGGGGTAGACACCGGGGAGCTGTTTTTT. Translating it yields CASSQGGVDTGELFF.